These T cell receptor beta chains were read from a single sample in a study of chemoradiotherapy in HPV16-positive cancers. The data were produced by immunoSEQ multiplex PCR, yet TCRdb's version contains in-frame clones alone and is incomplete. The table records tens of thousands of clones, about 82% of them present only once. Sample: blood, taken from a patient who underwent chemoradiotherapy. The receptors derive from a human donor with HPV-associated anogenital cancer. CDR3s include the opening cysteine and the closing phenylalanine or tryptophan. A D gene is named only where the DNA matches it firmly. Not every row has a clone size; where given, it reads once, few, many or a size class.

v_gene	abundance	d_gene	j_gene	CDR3nt	CDR3aa
TRBV7-9	once	-	TRBJ1-4	TGTGCCAGCAGCGAAGGACCCGCAACTAATGAAAAACTGTTTTTT	CASSEGPATNEKLFF
TRBV18	few	-	TRBJ1-6	TGTGCCAGCTCACCACCGGATTCACCCCTCCACTTT	CASSPPDSPLHF
TRBV9	-	TRBD1	TRBJ1-2	TGTGCCAGCAGCCCGGGACAGAACTATGGCTACACCTTC	CASSPGQNYGYTF
TRBV6-1	-	TRBD1	TRBJ1-2	TGTGCCAGCAGGGGACAGGGAAGAGACGACTACACCTTC	CASRGQGRDDYTF
TRBV7-7	-	-	TRBJ2-5	TGTGCCAGCAGCCAGGATGGACCACAAGAGACCCAGTACTTC	CASSQDGPQETQYF
TRBV7-9	-	-	TRBJ2-2	TGTGCCAGCAGCTTAGCGCTGCTTACCGGGGAGCTGTTTTTT	CASSLALLTGELFF
TRBV2	few	TRBD1	TRBJ2-7	TGTGCCAGCAGTGGAACCCGGGACAGGGCAACCTACGAGCAGTACTTC	CASSGTRDRATYEQYF
TRBV21-1	-	-	TRBJ1-5	TGTGCCAGCAGCACTTACGGACAGGGGGAAGTTCAGCCCCAGCATTTT	CASSTYGQGEVQPQHF
TRBV14	few	-	TRBJ1-1	TGTGCCAGCAGCCACCGGCCGGAATTGAACACTGAAGCTTTCTTT	CASSHRPELNTEAFF
TRBV6-5	-	TRBD2	TRBJ2-5	TGTGCCAGCAGCCCCCTAGCGGGGGTCCAAGAGACCCAGTACTTC	CASSPLAGVQETQYF
TRBV29-1	-	-	TRBJ2-3	TGCAGCGTTGGGGTATCAGGGGAGGTAACAGATACGCAGTATTTT	CSVGVSGEVTDTQYF
TRBV29-1	-	-	TRBJ1-1	TGCAGCGTTGAAGGGACAAACAGAAACACTGAAGCTTTCTTT	CSVEGTNRNTEAFF
TRBV9	few	-	TRBJ1-1	TGTGCCAGCAGCGCCTTCTGGGATTCGAACACTGAAGCTTTCTTT	CASSAFWDSNTEAFF
TRBV7-2	-	TRBD1	TRBJ2-2	TGTGCCAGCAGCCGACGACAGGGTAGTCGGGCCGGGGAGCTGTTTTTT	CASSRRQGSRAGELFF
TRBV29-1	-	-	TRBJ1-2	TGCAGCGTTCCTGCGGGTCAGATTACTAACTATGGCTACACCTTC	CSVPAGQITNYGYTF
TRBV5-1	-	TRBD1	TRBJ2-5	TGCGCCAGCAGAGCGACAGGGAGCCAAGAGACCCAGTACTTC	CASRATGSQETQYF
TRBV7-6	few	-	TRBJ1-5	TGTGCCAGCAGCAGAGACGCGAATCAGCCCCAGCATTTT	CASSRDANQPQHF
TRBV7-2	-	TRBD1	TRBJ2-7	TGTGCCAGCAGCCCACAGGGGGGTATGTACGAGCAGTACTTC	CASSPQGGMYEQYF
TRBV9	-	-	TRBJ2-7	TGTGCCAGCAGCGTAGAAGGAGGGAGCTCCTACGAGCAGTACTTC	CASSVEGGSSYEQYF
TRBV18	-	TRBD1	TRBJ2-3	TGTGCCACATCTCGGGACAGGGGAGATACGCAGTATTTT	CATSRDRGDTQYF
TRBV7-9	once	-	TRBJ1-6	TGTGCCAGCAGCTTAGGGGTTCGTTTATCGAAACCGGCCCTCCACTTT	CASSLGVRLSKPALHF
TRBV9	-	-	TRBJ2-1	TGTGCCAGCAGCGCACAGGGTGGGGATGACAATGAGCAGTTCTTC	CASSAQGGDDNEQFF
TRBV18	-	-	TRBJ2-1	TGTGCCAGCTCACCCCGGACTACCAACTTATACAATGAGCAGTTCTTC	CASSPRTTNLYNEQFF
TRBV7-9	-	-	TRBJ2-7	TGTGCCAGCAGCTTATCAGGGGATACCACCTACGAGCAGTACTTC	CASSLSGDTTYEQYF
TRBV5-6	-	TRBD1	TRBJ2-7	TGTGCCAGCAGCTTCGGACAGGACTCCTACGAGCAGTACTTC	CASSFGQDSYEQYF
TRBV5-1	-	TRBD1	TRBJ1-5	TGCGCCAGCAGCGTACAGGGGGATCCAAGTCAGCCCCAGCATTTT	CASSVQGDPSQPQHF
TRBV7-9	-	-	TRBJ1-4	TGTGCCAGCAGCCCGTCCCTAGCCAATGAAAAACTGTTTTTT	CASSPSLANEKLFF
TRBV7-6	-	-	TRBJ2-7	TGTGCCAGCAGCTTGAGTAGGGACACAAGGTCCTACGAGCAGTACTTC	CASSLSRDTRSYEQYF
TRBV5-1	-	TRBD1	TRBJ2-1	TGCGCCAGCAGCTTGGGGACAGGGAGCTCCTACAATGAGCAGTTCTTC	CASSLGTGSSYNEQFF
TRBV7-8	-	-	TRBJ2-5	TGTGCCAGCAGCCGATTTTGGGGGGACCAAGAGACCCAGTACTTC	CASSRFWGDQETQYF
TRBV5-6	few	-	TRBJ1-3	TGTGCCAGCAGCTTGGGGAGCTCTGGAAACACCATATATTTT	CASSLGSSGNTIYF
TRBV7-8	-	-	TRBJ1-5	TGTGCCAGCAGGTCGGGGAGTCAGCCCCAGCATTTT	CASRSGSQPQHF
TRBV7-9	-	-	TRBJ1-1	TGTGCCAGCAGCTTGTCGGGATGGGCTCCTGAAGCTTTCTTT	CASSLSGWAPEAFF
TRBV2	-	-	TRBJ1-6	TGTGCCAGCAGTCCGGGGATAGGTAGTTCACCCCTCCACTTT	CASSPGIGSSPLHF
TRBV27	-	TRBD1	TRBJ1-2	TGTGCCAGCAGTTCCCCGACAGGGTCCAATGGCTACACCTTC	CASSSPTGSNGYTF
TRBV11-2	few	-	TRBJ1-1	TGTGCCATCCGGCGGATGAACACTGAAGCTTTCTTT	CAIRRMNTEAFF
TRBV6-5	-	-	TRBJ1-1	TGTGCCAGCAGTTATTTTGGGGGTCGGGGCTCTGAAGCTTTCTTT	CASSYFGGRGSEAFF
TRBV19	-	-	TRBJ1-2	TGTGCCAGTAGTATAGAGACGGCCGGCTACACCTTC	CASSIETAGYTF
TRBV2	-	TRBD1	TRBJ1-2	TGTGCCAGCAGTGAAGTGGGACAGGGATTGGCTTTAAGTGGCTACACCTTC	CASSEVGQGLALSGYTF
TRBV18	-	TRBD1	TRBJ2-3	TGTGCCAGCTCACCACCGGACAGGGATTTCGCAGATACGCAGTATTTT	CASSPPDRDFADTQYF
TRBV6-5	-	-	TRBJ1-1	TGTGCCAGCAGTTACTCGGGGCTGGCTTTCTTT	CASSYSGLAFF
TRBV11-1	-	-	TRBJ1-1	TGTGCCAGCAGCCGGGGGACGGAAGTGAACACTGAAGCTTTCTTT	CASSRGTEVNTEAFF
TRBV10-3	-	-	TRBJ1-4	TGTGCCATCAGTGATTCGGGGGGATATAATGAAAAACTGTTTTTT	CAISDSGGYNEKLFF
TRBV7-9	-	TRBD1	TRBJ1-6	TGTGCCAGCAGCCCGCGGGACAGGGGTAATAATTCACCCCTCCACTTT	CASSPRDRGNNSPLHF
TRBV18	-	TRBD1	TRBJ2-1	TGTGCCAGCTCACCCGGACAGGGAGGAGGCTCCTACAATGAGCAGTTCTTC	CASSPGQGGGSYNEQFF
TRBV7-2	-	TRBD2	TRBJ2-7	TGTGCCAGCAGCTTATTTAGCGGGGGAGAGCAGTACTTC	CASSLFSGGEQYF
TRBV7-2	-	TRBD1	TRBJ2-3	TGTGCCAGCCGGGACAGGAGGACCACAGATACGCAGTATTTT	CASRDRRTTDTQYF
TRBV4-3	-	-	TRBJ1-2	TGCGCCAGCAGCCAAGGGGGCGGTGGCACAAGGTCATATGGCTACACCTTC	CASSQGGGGTRSYGYTF
TRBV19	-	TRBD1	TRBJ2-7	TGTGCCAGTAGTTCTCCAGGGGGAGATTTCTACGAGCAGTACTTC	CASSSPGGDFYEQYF